This note documents a single T cell receptor (beta chain) sequence. This sample was included in a study of CD8 T cells in Susac syndrome. Random hexamers were used to reverse transcribe an amount of about 0.45 to 1 ug RNA. A single record per CDR3 protein comes from TCRdb applying MiXCR to the immunoSEQ multiplex PCR reads. The table records approximately 300,000 distinct CDR3 sequences, approximately 91% of them present only once. The CDR3 length is 15 residues. V lost 2 bases and J lost 2, with 13 bases in between. CDR1 is LNHDA, CDR2 SQIVND, per germline (reference sequence). The chain is built from TRBV19 and TRBJ2-7; possible D gene TRBD2, 5 bases. The sequence came from a human donor with multiple sclerosis. Sequenced material: CD8+ T cells from PBMCs. The CDR3 region is CASSILGGLTYEQYF. The CDR3 DNA reads TGTGCCAGTAGTATATTAGGAGGCCTTACCTACGAGCAGTACTTC.